Below, 10 T cell receptor beta chains from the same sample are listed, as sequenced in a study of shared clonotypes between healthy human individuals. Libraries were prepared by immunoSEQ multiplex PCR; TCRdb keeps only in-frame clonotypes and omits some of them. The sample lists around 1.9 million clones; about 93% were seen once. The naive CD8 population came from CD45RO-negative cells selected for CCR7, without terminally differentiated effector memory CD45RA+ cells. The sequencing sample was made of naive CD8+ T cells from PBMCs. The receptors here all came from a man aged 18-30 years in good health. Some clones in this sample may be carry-over from other donors' samples.

The chain employs TRBV27 and TRBJ2-1, with TRBD2 matching over 8 bases. CDR3 length: 16 amino acids. V was clipped by 7 bases and J by 3 bases; unmatched bases: 11. In germline, CDR1 is MNHEY, CDR2 SMNVEV (reference sequence). The chain's CDR3 is CASNPPGAGGYNEQFF. DNA for the CDR3: TGTGCCAGCAACCCCCCTGGGGCGGGGGGCTACAATGAGCAGTTCTTC.

The rearrangement joins TRBV19 to TRBJ2-7, with 13 bases lining up with TRBD2. This CDR3 has 14 amino acids. CDR1 is LNHDA and CDR2 is SQIVND in the germline V gene (reference sequence). Trimming at V came to 6 bases and at J to 5 bases, leaving 4 bases not matched to a gene. CDR3 nucleotides: TGTGCCAGTAGCGGACTAGCGGGAGAGAACGAGCAGTACTTC. Translating gives CASSGLAGENEQYF.

J is TRBJ2-7 and V is TRBV7-9, with 7 bases lining up with TRBD2. The CDR3 spans 14 residues. V dropped 5 bases and J dropped 2; count of bases not matched to a gene: 6. Germline V gene sequence: CDR1 SEHNR, CDR2 FQNEAQ (reference sequence). The CDR3 loop is CASSPSGNPYEQYF. The CDR3 bases are TGTGCCAGCAGCCCGAGCGGGAATCCCTACGAGCAGTACTTC. The full variable domain, completed using reference TRBV7-9 and TRBJ2-7, is DTGVSQNPRHKITKRGQNVTFRCDPISEHNRLYWYRQTLGQGPEFLTYFQNEAQLEKSRLLSDRFSAERPKGSFSTLEIQRTEQGDSAMYLCASSPSGNPYEQYFGPGTRLTVT.

The chain uses TRBV4-3 and TRBJ2-6, with a weak D call TRBD1 (5 bases). The CDR3 length is 19 residues. With 4 bases removed from V and 0 bases from J, the gap between germline ends came to 19 bases. Germline loops: CDR1 LGHNA, CDR2 YSLEER. The CDR3: CASSPKRTLPLSGANVLTF. The CDR3 bases are TGCGCCAGCAGCCCGAAGAGGACACTTCCCCTCTCTGGGGCCAACGTCCTGACTTTC.

This chain uses TRBV27 with TRBJ1-5; possibly TRBD1 for D (5 bases). CDR3 size: 15 residues. V dropped 6 bases and J dropped 0 bases, with 12 bases sitting between them. CDR1 MNHEY and CDR2 SMNVEV come from the germline V gene (reference sequence). The DNA of the CDR3 is TGTGCCAGCAGGGAGGGGAGGTATAGCAATCAGCCCCAGCATTTT. Its protein product is CASREGRYSNQPQHF.

V is TRBV27 and J is TRBJ1-1; a possible D gene is TRBD1 (5 bases). CDR3 length: 16 amino acids. The ends were cut back, 7 bases at V and 0 bases at J, with 18 bases in the middle. CDR1 is MNHEY, CDR2 SMNVEV, per germline (reference sequence). This chain's CDR3 is CASTPSRWDLNTEAFF. CDR3 bases: TGTGCCAGCACGCCTTCCAGGTGGGACCTGAACACTGAAGCTTTCTTT.

The V gene is TRBV5-6, the J gene TRBJ1-1; 7 bases are shared with TRBD1. Germline CDR1 and CDR2: SGHDT and YYEEEE. There are 16 residues in the CDR3. V trimming: 0 bases; J trimming: 5 bases; junction bases outside the gene matches: 10. The CDR3 region is CASSLVAGGALTEAFF. Written as DNA, the CDR3 is TGTGCCAGCAGCTTGGTAGCAGGGGGGGCTCTAACTGAAGCTTTCTTT.

The gene calls are TRBV5-1 and TRBJ2-6; D remains unclear. The CDR3 length is 14 residues. Per germline, CDR1 SGHRS and CDR2 YFSETQ. The V end was cut by 7 bases, the J end by 0 bases, with 8 bases between. The CDR3 spells CASSSDSGANVLTF. The DNA for the CDR3 is TGCGCCAGCTCTTCGGACTCTGGGGCCAACGTCCTGACTTTC.

The chain employs TRBV19 and TRBJ1-1, with D possibly matching TRBD1 (5 bases). Germline V lookup: CDR1 LNHDA, CDR2 SQIVND (reference sequence). V was clipped by 1 base and J by 4 bases, with 16 bases between them. CDR3 length equals 16 residues. CDR3 loop: CASSIVSRGISTEAFF. The DNA for the CDR3 is TGTGCCAGTAGTATAGTTTCACGGGGGATAAGCACTGAAGCTTTCTTT.

The V gene is TRBV4-1, the J gene TRBJ1-2; 7 bases match TRBD1. Germline CDR1 reads MGHRA; CDR2 reads YSYEKL. The CDR3 runs to 18 residues. Losses at the gene ends were 1 base for V and 4 bases for J; bases not matched to a gene: 15. For the CDR3, the DNA is TGCGCCAGCAGCCAAGTGCCTTGGACCGGGACAGCCTCCTATGGCTACACCTTC. Translation: CASSQVPWTGTASYGYTF.